The clone carrying this TCR beta chain was picked up a small number of times. These data originate in a study of sequential checkpoint blockade in melanoma. Study in general: After nivolumab or ipilimumab alone, about 20 patients had week-13 rebiopsies.

Stated treatment: randomized to nivolumab then ipilimumab (arm A) or the reverse (arm B). The CDR3 covers 14 residues. The table came from immunoSEQ multiplex PCR; TCRdb's copy has only in-frame clones and leaves some out. The sample yields 12,000 or so clones, 25% to 35% seen once. This chain connects TRBV12-2 to TRBJ2-7; the D call TRBD2 from the table was never checked on the DNA. TRBV12-2 is recorded as a pseudogene. Sequences were derived from tumor tissue (inferred from file names), sampled from a patient given nivolumab and ipilimumab in sequence. The source of this sequence is a human donor with melanoma. For the CDR3, the DNA is TGTGCCACAAGCCTGGCTAGCGGGAGCCACGAGCAGTACTTC. This codes for CATSLASGSHEQYF.